The entry below describes one TCR beta chain. Its antigen remains unknown. The entry originates in a study of CD8+ T cells in alopecia areata. Study background: Treated patients were given oral tofacitinib, which was dosed at 5 to 10 mg twice daily.

Whole-study results and caveats: Scalp lesions, especially in alopecia totalis/universalis, had higher clonality than normal scalp. Scalp and blood retained many expanded lesional clones during tofacitinib.

The authors extracted RNA and reverse transcribed it into cDNA as the sequencing template. The repertoire was sequenced with immunoSEQ multiplex PCR; TCRdb's copy has only in-frame clones and lacks some. The sample has 120,000 or so clones; approximately 60% are singletons. Germline V gives CDR1 SQVTM, CDR2 ANQGSEA. Trimming left V 7 bases short and J 4 bases short, with 16 bases between. The CDR3 loop spans 14 amino acids. The treatment: oral pan-JAK inhibitor, 5-10 mg twice daily. The V and J genes are TRBV29-1 and TRBJ2-2; a weak D match, TRBD1 (6 bases). The material sequenced was CD4+ T cells sorted from blood, taken at week 4, from a patient treated with tofacitinib. This receptor was obtained from a human donor with alopecia areata. CDR3 in amino acids: CSASDTGRTGELFF. As DNA, the CDR3 is TGCAGCGCCAGTGATACAGGGCGCACCGGGGAGCTGTTTTTT.